Here is one T cell receptor (beta chain) with its context. These data come from a study of blood T cell repertoires in COVID-19. Study background: The samples span acute and convalescent COVID-19 from the United States, Italy and Spain. Sources were T cells, B-cell-depleted T cells, or PBMCs; the material itself was cDNA or gDNA.

How the authors handled the data: Nucleated cell counts were estimated from reference gene primer amplification. TCRdb keeps only in-frame clones here, not all; method: immunoSEQ multiplex PCR. Clone size and the V and J calls come from that table; the DNA yielded D and trimming. Among some 220,000 clones, approximately 80% were seen once, and the ten largest hold approximately 10%. The CDR3 has 15 amino acids. Germline trimming cut 3 bases from V and 4 bases from J; bases unmatched to any gene: 8. CDR1 and CDR2 (germline): SNHLY, FYNNEI. This sequence was found in a man aged 45-65 years with active or convalescent COVID-19. The genes are TRBV2 and TRBJ2-7, with 8 bases matching TRBD1. Sequencing was performed on peripheral blood. The CDR3 DNA reads as TGTGCCAGCAGTGAGAGGCGTCAGGGGGCGTACGAGCAGTACTTC. This translates into CASSERRQGAYEQYF.